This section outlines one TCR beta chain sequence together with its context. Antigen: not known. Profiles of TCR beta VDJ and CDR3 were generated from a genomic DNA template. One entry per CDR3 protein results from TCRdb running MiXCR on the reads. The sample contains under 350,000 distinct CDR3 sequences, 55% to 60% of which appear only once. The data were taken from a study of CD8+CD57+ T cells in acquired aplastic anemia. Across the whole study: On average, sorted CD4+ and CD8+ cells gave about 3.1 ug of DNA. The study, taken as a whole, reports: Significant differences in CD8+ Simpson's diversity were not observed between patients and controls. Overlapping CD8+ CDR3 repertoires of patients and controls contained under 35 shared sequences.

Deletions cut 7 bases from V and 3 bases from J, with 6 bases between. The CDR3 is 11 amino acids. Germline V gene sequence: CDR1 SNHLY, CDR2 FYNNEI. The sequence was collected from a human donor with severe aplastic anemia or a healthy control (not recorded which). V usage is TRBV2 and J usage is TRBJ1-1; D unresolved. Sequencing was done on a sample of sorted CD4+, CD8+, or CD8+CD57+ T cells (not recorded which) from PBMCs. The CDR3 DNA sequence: TGTGCCAGCAAAAGGTACACTGAAGCTTTCTTT. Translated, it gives CASKRYTEAFF.